This T cell receptor (beta chain) appears in the sequencing data of a study of blood T cell repertoires in COVID-19. Study at large: COVID-19 samples from acute and convalescent phases originated in the United States, Italy and Spain. PBMCs, B-cell-depleted T cells, or T cells provided the cDNA or gDNA that made up the material.

Original handling: Reference gene primer amplification in the assay estimated nucleated cell counts. Assay: immunoSEQ multiplex PCR; the TCRdb copy retains only in-frame clones and omits some. The DNA was the basis for D and trimming; V, J and clone size are from that table. The data contain about 240,000 clones, around 85% of them singletons. The germline V and J ends were trimmed by 6 bases and 4 bases, with 12 bases remaining between them. From germline, CDR1 is MNHNS and CDR2 SASEGT. CDR3 length: 13 residues. This receptor was obtained from a woman over 75 with acute or convalescent COVID-19. The chain joins TRBV6-1 to TRBJ2-5; TRBD1 is a possible D gene (5 bases). Input material: peripheral blood. Here the CDR3 DNA reads TGTGCCAGCAGCAAGCTAGGGGTAGAGACCCAGTACTTC. Protein product: CASSKLGVETQYF.